This is a list of T cell receptor beta chains from one sample in a study of beta chain features in type 1 diabetes. The method was immunoSEQ multiplex PCR; TCRdb's version includes in-frame clones alone and lacks a portion of them. The table shows about 150,000 clones, with approximately 8.1% occurring only once. The sequencing input was central memory CD4+ T cells from blood. The receptors originated from a man aged 18 to 29 in good health. Both conserved end residues are part of each CDR3. Each record gives: J gene, V gene, clone size, D gene, CDR3 protein, CDR3 DNA. D genes are given only for firm matches. Some rows have no size entry. The others give once, few or many, or a class for an expanded clone.

>TRBJ2-1|TRBV5-1|-|TRBD1
CASSARQGNEQFF
TGCGCCAGCAGCGCCCGACAGGGGAATGAGCAGTTCTTC
>TRBJ2-4|TRBV7-2|-|-
CASSLAPGVVENIQYF
TGTGCCAGCAGCTTAGCCCCAGGGGTAGTCGAAAACATTCAGTACTTC
>TRBJ2-5|TRBV5-1|-|TRBD2
CASSLLAGVETQYF
TGCGCCAGCAGCTTACTAGCGGGAGTGGAGACCCAGTACTTC
>TRBJ2-3|TRBV6-5|-|-
CASSSRVTQYF
TGTGCCAGCAGTTCCCGGGTTACGCAGTATTTT
>TRBJ1-2|TRBV4-1|-|TRBD1
CASSQELSGQNNYGYTF
TGCGCCAGCAGCCAAGAGCTATCGGGACAGAATAACTATGGCTACACCTTC
>TRBJ2-1|TRBV11-2|few|-
CASSLERASHYNEQFF
TGTGCCAGCAGCTTAGAAAGGGCTAGCCACTACAATGAGCAGTTCTTC
>TRBJ2-7|TRBV7-2|-|TRBD1
CASSLGGTGLVEQYF
TGTGCCAGCAGCTTGGGCGGGACAGGGTTGGTCGAGCAGTACTTC
>TRBJ2-7|TRBV7-2|-|-
CASGQYEQYF
TGTGCCAGCGGGCAGTACGAGCAGTACTTC
>TRBJ2-3|TRBV6-5|-|TRBD1
CASRPGQGTDTQYF
TGTGCCAGCAGACCCGGACAGGGGACAGATACGCAGTATTTT
>TRBJ1-1|TRBV6-6|-|-
CASSYSRGHEAFF
TGTGCCAGCAGTTACTCGAGGGGACACGAAGCTTTCTTT
>TRBJ2-5|TRBV9|-|TRBD2
CASSVDTSGARTQYF
TGTGCCAGCAGCGTAGATACTAGCGGGGCCAGGACCCAGTACTTC
>TRBJ1-1|TRBV5-8|few|TRBD1
CASSFRGTGGTEAFF
TGTGCCAGCAGCTTCCGGGGGACAGGGGGCACTGAAGCTTTCTTT
>TRBJ2-7|TRBV7-2|-|TRBD1
CASSLVSGTDYEQYF
TGTGCCAGCAGCTTAGTGTCCGGGACAGACTACGAGCAGTACTTC
>TRBJ1-5|TRBV6-1|few|-
CASSEVQGNQPQHF
TGTGCCAGCAGTGAAGTACAGGGTAATCAGCCCCAGCATTTT
>TRBJ1-4|TRBV5-1|-|-
CASSFGGGSEKLFF
TGCGCCAGCAGCTTCGGCGGGGGGAGTGAAAAACTGTTTTTT
>TRBJ1-6|TRBV15|few|-
CATSRDTVNSPLHF
TGTGCCACCAGCAGAGACACGGTGAATTCACCCCTCCACTTT
>TRBJ1-4|TRBV5-6|once|-
CASSLDRYEKLFF
TGTGCCAGCAGCTTGGACAGATATGAAAAACTGTTTTTT
>TRBJ2-7|TRBV6-5|-|TRBD1
CASSTPGTGDYEQYF
TGTGCCAGCAGCACCCCCGGGACAGGGGATTACGAGCAGTACTTC
>TRBJ2-3|TRBV15|many|TRBD1
CATSRTDRSTDTQYF
TGTGCCACCAGCCGGACGGACAGGAGCACAGATACGCAGTATTTT
>TRBJ1-1|TRBV5-1|-|-
CASSGGSGTEAFF
TGCGCCAGCAGCGGCGGCAGTGGCACTGAAGCTTTCTTT
>TRBJ2-3|TRBV29-1|few|TRBD1
CSVGGRDRRTDTQYF
TGCAGCGTGGGTGGCCGGGACAGACGCACAGATACGCAGTATTTT
>TRBJ2-3|TRBV18|many|-
CASSQAATGTDTQYF
TGTGCCAGCTCACAAGCTGCGACAGGCACAGATACGCAGTATTTT
>TRBJ2-7|TRBV28|-|-
CASSFRELEQYF
TGTGCCAGCAGTTTTAGAGAGCTGGAGCAGTACTTC
>TRBJ1-1|TRBV13|-|TRBD1
CASSLDRVGDTEAFF
TGTGCCAGCAGCTTGGACAGGGTAGGCGACACTGAAGCTTTCTTT
>TRBJ2-2|TRBV12-5|-|-
CASGRDTGELFF
TGTGCTAGTGGACGCGACACCGGGGAGCTGTTTTTT
>TRBJ2-1|TRBV5-6|-|-
CASSAAPRGNNEQFF
TGTGCCAGCAGCGCTGCTCCCCGGGGAAACAATGAGCAGTTCTTC
>TRBJ2-1|TRBV7-9|-|-
CASSSPPRLGGDEQFF
TGTGCCAGCAGCTCTCCCCCACGACTAGGAGGCGATGAGCAGTTCTTC
>TRBJ2-1|TRBV7-2|-|-
CASSPQQGGEQFF
TGTGCCAGCAGCCCCCAACAGGGTGGGGAGCAGTTCTTC
>TRBJ1-1|TRBV30|-|-
CAWSKGRGDTEAFF
TGTGCCTGGAGTAAAGGCAGGGGCGACACTGAAGCTTTCTTT
>TRBJ1-5|TRBV19|many|-
CASSPDLGGPNQPQHF
TGTGCCAGTAGTCCCGATTTGGGTGGGCCCAATCAGCCCCAGCATTTT
>TRBJ2-7|TRBV11-1|-|TRBD1
CASSLYGTGSSYEQYF
TGTGCCAGCAGCTTATACGGGACAGGGAGCTCCTACGAGCAGTACTTC
>TRBJ1-1|TRBV7-3|-|-
CASSLFGGQGVTEAFF
TGTGCCAGCAGCTTATTCGGGGGGCAAGGAGTCACTGAAGCTTTCTTT
>TRBJ2-5|TRBV7-2|-|TRBD2
CASSTGLARETQYF
TGTGCCAGCAGCACAGGACTAGCGCGAGAGACCCAGTACTTC
>TRBJ1-2|TRBV7-9|-|-
CASSDTRRGRGHGYTF
TGTGCCAGCAGCGATACGAGGCGGGGCCGCGGCCATGGCTACACCTTC
>TRBJ1-2|TRBV28|few|-
CASSRYYGYTF
TGTGCCAGCAGTCGCTATTATGGCTACACCTTC
>TRBJ1-4|TRBV4-3|-|-
CASSQTLRQSNEKLFF
TGCGCCAGCAGCCAAACCTTGCGGCAGTCTAATGAAAAACTGTTTTTT
>TRBJ2-4|TRBV5-6|many|TRBD2
CASSLSNGRGPKNIQYF
TGTGCCAGCAGCTTGAGCAACGGGAGGGGACCCAAAAACATTCAGTACTTC
>TRBJ1-2|TRBV9|few|TRBD1
CASSSRGTRYGYTF
TGTGCCAGCAGCTCCAGGGGGACCCGCTATGGCTACACCTTC
>TRBJ1-5|TRBV30|-|TRBD1
CAWSVGGMGNQPQHF
TGTGCCTGGAGTGTAGGGGGCATGGGCAATCAGCCCCAGCATTTT
>TRBJ2-1|TRBV6-5|-|TRBD2
CASSYLGLAGTQFF
TGTGCCAGCAGTTACTTGGGACTAGCGGGGACGCAGTTCTTC
>TRBJ2-3|TRBV27|few|TRBD1
CASSTTRDRWSTDTQYF
TGTGCCAGCAGTACTACCCGGGACAGGTGGAGCACAGATACGCAGTATTTT
>TRBJ1-5|TRBV7-9|few|-
CASSRMGVGGVEPQHF
TGTGCCAGCAGCCGTATGGGGGTGGGGGGTGTGGAGCCCCAGCATTTT
>TRBJ1-5|TRBV7-2|-|-
CASSQISNQPQHF
TGTGCCAGCAGCCAAATTAGCAATCAGCCCCAGCATTTT
>TRBJ1-2|TRBV5-1|few|-
CASSRASRQGADYTF
TGCGCCAGCAGCCGGGCCTCCCGGCAGGGCGCCGACTACACCTTC
>TRBJ2-3|TRBV7-6|-|-
CASSPGHSTDTQYF
TGTGCCAGCAGCCCGGGTCACTCCACAGATACGCAGTATTTT
>TRBJ2-2|TRBV30|few|TRBD1
CAWSPGQGIGELFF
TGTGCCTGGTCTCCGGGACAGGGTATCGGGGAGCTGTTTTTT
>TRBJ2-1|TRBV4-3|-|-
CASSQGWATSSYNEQFF
TGCGCCAGCAGCCAAGGATGGGCTACTAGCTCCTACAATGAGCAGTTCTTC
>TRBJ2-1|TRBV19|-|TRBD2
CASSPQGTSGRGEQFF
TGTGCCAGTAGTCCCCAAGGGACTAGCGGGAGGGGGGAGCAGTTCTTC
>TRBJ1-2|TRBV6-5|few|-
CASSYGNRDGYTF
TGTGCCAGCAGTTACGGGAACAGGGATGGCTACACCTTC
>TRBJ1-1|TRBV7-8|-|-
CASSLAVGGRANTEAFF
TGTGCCAGCAGCTTAGCGGTAGGGGGACGGGCGAACACTGAAGCTTTCTTT
>TRBJ1-1|TRBV5-6|few|-
CASSLGQVNTEAFF
TGTGCCAGCAGCTTGGGGCAGGTGAACACTGAAGCTTTCTTT
>TRBJ1-5|TRBV2|once|-
CASNRGNQPQHF
TGTGCCAGCAATCGGGGGAATCAGCCCCAGCATTTT
>TRBJ1-2|TRBV19|few|-
CASSRGFYGYTF
TGTGCCAGTAGCCGGGGTTTCTATGGCTACACCTTC
>TRBJ2-5|TRBV4-1|-|TRBD2
CASSLGLAGGQETQYF
TGCGCCAGCAGCCTCGGCCTTGCGGGGGGCCAAGAGACCCAGTACTTC
>TRBJ2-3|TRBV29-1|-|TRBD2
CSVKFMGGSDTQYF
TGCAGCGTTAAATTCATGGGGGGGTCAGATACGCAGTATTTT